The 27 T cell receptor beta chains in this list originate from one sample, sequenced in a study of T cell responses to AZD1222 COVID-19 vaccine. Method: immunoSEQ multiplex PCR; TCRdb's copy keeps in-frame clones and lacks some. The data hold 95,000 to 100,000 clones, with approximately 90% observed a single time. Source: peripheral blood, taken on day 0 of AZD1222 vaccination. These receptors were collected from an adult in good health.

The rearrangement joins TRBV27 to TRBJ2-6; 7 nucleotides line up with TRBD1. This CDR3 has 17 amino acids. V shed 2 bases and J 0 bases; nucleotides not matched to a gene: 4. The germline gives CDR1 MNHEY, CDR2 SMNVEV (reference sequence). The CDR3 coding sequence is TGTGCCAGCAGTTTAATGGCAGGGGGCTCTGGGGCCAACGTCCTGACTTTC. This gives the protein CASSLMAGGSGANVLTF.

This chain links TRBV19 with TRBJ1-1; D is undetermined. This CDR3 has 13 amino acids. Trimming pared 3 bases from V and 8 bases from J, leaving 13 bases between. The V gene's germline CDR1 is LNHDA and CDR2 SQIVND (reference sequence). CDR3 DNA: TGTGCCAGTAGTATCCTCGGGCAAATAGAAGCTTTCTTT. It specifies CASSILGQIEAFF.

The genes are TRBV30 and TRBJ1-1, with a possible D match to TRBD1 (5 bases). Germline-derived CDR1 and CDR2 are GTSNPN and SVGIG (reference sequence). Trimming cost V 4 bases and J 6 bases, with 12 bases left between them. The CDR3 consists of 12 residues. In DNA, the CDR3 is TGTGCCTGGAAACAGGTTTCCCCTGAAGCTTTCTTT. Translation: CAWKQVSPEAFF. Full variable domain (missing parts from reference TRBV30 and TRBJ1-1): SQTIHQWPATLVQPVGSPLSLECTVEGTSNPNLYWYRQAAGRGLQLLFYSVGIGQISSEVPQNLSASRPQDRQFILSSKKLLLSDSGFYLCAWKQVSPEAFFGQGTRLTVV.

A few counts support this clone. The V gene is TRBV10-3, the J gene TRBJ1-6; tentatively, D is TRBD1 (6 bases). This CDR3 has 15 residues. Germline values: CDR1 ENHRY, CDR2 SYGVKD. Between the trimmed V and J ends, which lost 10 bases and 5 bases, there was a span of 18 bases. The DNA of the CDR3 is TGTGCCACCAGGAGGGCGGCAGGGGATAATTCACCCCTCCACTTT. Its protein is CATRRAAGDNSPLHF.

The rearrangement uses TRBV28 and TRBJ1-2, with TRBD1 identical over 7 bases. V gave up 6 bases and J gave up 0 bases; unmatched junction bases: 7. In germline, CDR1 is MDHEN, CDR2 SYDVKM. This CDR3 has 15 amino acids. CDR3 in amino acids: CASRTGGTANYGYTF. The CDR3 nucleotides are TGTGCCAGCAGGACCGGGGGGACAGCTAACTATGGCTACACCTTC.

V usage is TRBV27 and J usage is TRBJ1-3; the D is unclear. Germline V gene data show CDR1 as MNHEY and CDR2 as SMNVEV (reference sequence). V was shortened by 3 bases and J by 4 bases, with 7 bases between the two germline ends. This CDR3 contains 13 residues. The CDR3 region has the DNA TGTGCCAGCAGTTTTAACAGAGGAAACACCATATATTTT. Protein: CASSFNRGNTIYF.

The CDR3 here is CASSRTSGAYEQYF. Written as DNA, the CDR3 is TGCGCCAGCAGCCGGACTAGCGGGGCCTACGAGCAGTACTTC. The chain links TRBV5-1 to TRBJ2-7, with 12 nucleotides matching TRBD2. V was clipped by 4 bases and J by 2 bases; unmatched bases: 1. Germline lookup yields CDR1 SGHRS and CDR2 YFSETQ. This CDR3 has 14 amino acids.

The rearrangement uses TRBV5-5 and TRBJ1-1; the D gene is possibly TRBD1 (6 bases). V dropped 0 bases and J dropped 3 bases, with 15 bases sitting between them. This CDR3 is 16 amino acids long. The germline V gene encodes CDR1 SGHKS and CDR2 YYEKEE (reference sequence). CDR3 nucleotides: TGTGCCAGCAGCTTGGTCCTGACAGGACGTTACACTGAAGCTTTCTTT. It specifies CASSLVLTGRYTEAFF.

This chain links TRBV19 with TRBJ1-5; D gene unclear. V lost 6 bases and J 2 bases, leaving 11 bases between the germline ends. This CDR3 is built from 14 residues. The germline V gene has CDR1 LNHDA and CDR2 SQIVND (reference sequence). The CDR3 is CASSLEWGNQPQHF. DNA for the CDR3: TGTGCCAGTAGCCTCGAGTGGGGCAATCAGCCCCAGCATTTT.

CDR3 residues: CASRLGGLGGNYGYTF. DNA of the CDR3: TGTGCCAGCAGATTAGGTGGTCTTGGAGGAAACTATGGCTACACCTTC. This chain uses TRBV5-6 with TRBJ1-2, with no clear D. This CDR3 region has 16 residues. Trimming stripped 5 bases from V and 2 bases from J, with 19 bases between. CDR1 and CDR2 from the germline V gene are SGHDT and YYEEEE.

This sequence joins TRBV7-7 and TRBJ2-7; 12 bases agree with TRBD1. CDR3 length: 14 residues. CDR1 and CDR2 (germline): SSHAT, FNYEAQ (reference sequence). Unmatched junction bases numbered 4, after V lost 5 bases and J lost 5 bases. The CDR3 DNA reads TGTGCCAGCAGCCAGGGACAGGGGGCCGACGAGCAGTACTTC. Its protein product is CASSQGQGADEQYF.

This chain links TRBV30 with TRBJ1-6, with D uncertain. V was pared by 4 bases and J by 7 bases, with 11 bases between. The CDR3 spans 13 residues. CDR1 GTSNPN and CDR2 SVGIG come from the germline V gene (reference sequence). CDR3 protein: CAWKGVINSPLHF. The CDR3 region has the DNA TGTGCCTGGAAGGGCGTAATAAATTCACCCCTCCACTTT.

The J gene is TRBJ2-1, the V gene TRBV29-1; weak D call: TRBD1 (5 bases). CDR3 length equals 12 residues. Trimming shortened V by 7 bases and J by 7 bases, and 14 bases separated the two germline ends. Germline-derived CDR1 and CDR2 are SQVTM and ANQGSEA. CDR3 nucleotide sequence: TGCAGCGCTACAGGACACAGAAATGAGCAGTTCTTC. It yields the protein CSATGHRNEQFF.

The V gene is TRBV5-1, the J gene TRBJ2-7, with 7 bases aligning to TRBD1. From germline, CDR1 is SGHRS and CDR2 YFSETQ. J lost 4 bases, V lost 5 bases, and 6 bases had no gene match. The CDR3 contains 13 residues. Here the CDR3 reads CASSTTGFYEQYF. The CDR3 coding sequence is TGCGCCAGCAGTACGACAGGGTTTTACGAGCAGTACTTC.

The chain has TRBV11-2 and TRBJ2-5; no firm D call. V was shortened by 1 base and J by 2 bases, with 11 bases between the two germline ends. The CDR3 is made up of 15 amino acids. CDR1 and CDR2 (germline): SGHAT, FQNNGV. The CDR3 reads CASSLAPAPQETQYF. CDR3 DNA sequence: TGTGCCAGCAGCTTAGCTCCAGCGCCACAAGAGACCCAGTACTTC.

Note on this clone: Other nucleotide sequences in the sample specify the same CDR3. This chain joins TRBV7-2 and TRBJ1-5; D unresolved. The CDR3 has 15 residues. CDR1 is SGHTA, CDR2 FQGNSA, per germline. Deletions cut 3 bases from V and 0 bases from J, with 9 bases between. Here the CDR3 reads CASSLAGYSNQPQHF. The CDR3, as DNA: TGTGCCAGCAGCTTGGCAGGCTATAGCAATCAGCCCCAGCATTTT.

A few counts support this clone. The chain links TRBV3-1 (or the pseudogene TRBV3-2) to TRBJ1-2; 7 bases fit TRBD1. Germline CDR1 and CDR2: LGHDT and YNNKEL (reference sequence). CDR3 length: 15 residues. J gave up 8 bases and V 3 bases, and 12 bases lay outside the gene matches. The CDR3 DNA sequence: TGTGCCAGCAGCCAGAGACAGGGAAGGATGGGCGGCTACACCTTC. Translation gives CASSQRQGRMGGYTF.

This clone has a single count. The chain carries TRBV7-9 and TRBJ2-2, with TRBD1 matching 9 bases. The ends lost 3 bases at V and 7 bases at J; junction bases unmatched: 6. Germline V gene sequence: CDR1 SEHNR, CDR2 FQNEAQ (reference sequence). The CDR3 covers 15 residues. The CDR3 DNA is TGTGCCAGCAGCTTGACAGGGGGGTATATCGGGGAGCTGTTTTTT. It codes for CASSLTGGYIGELFF.

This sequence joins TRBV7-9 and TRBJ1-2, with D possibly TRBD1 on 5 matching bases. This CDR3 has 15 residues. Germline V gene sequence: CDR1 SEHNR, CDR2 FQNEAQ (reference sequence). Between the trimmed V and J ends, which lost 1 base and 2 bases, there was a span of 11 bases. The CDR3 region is CASSLGDGLNYGYTF. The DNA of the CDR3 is TGTGCCAGCAGCTTAGGGGACGGATTGAACTATGGCTACACCTTC.

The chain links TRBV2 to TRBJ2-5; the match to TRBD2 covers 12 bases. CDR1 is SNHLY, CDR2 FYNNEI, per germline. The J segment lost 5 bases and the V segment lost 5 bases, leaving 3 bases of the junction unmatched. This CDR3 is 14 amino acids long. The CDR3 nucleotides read TGTGCCAGCAGTTGGACTAGCGGGGCTGAGACCCAGTACTTC. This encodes CASSWTSGAETQYF.

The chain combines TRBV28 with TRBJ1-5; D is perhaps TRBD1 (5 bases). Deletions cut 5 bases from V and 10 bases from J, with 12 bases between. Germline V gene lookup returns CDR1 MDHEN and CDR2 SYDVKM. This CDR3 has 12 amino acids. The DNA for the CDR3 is TGTGCCAGCAGTATCCTAGGGGTCCCCCAGCATTTT. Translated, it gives CASSILGVPQHF. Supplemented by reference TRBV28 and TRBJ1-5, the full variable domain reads DVKVTQSSRYLVKRTGEKVFLECVQDMDHENMFWYRQDPGLGLRLIYFSYDVKMKEKGDIPEGYSVSREKKERFSLILESASTNQTSMYLCASSILGVPQHFGDGTRLSIL.

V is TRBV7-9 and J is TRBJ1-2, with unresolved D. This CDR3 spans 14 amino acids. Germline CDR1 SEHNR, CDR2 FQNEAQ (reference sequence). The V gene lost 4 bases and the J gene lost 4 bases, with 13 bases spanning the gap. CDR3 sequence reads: CASSSSGNAYGYTF. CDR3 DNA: TGTGCCAGCAGCTCCTCCGGGAACGCCTATGGCTACACCTTC.

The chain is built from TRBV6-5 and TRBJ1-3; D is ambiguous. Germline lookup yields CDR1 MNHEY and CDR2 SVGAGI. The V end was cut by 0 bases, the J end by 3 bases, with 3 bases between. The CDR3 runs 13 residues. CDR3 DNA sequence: TGTGCCAGCAGTTACTCCGGTGGAAACACCATATATTTT. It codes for CASSYSGGNTIYF.

The CDR3 here is CASQTGQTSTEAFF. The CDR3 region has the DNA TGTGCCAGCCAGACGGGACAGACCTCCACTGAAGCTTTCTTT. This rearrangement joins TRBV27 to TRBJ1-1, with 7 bases matching TRBD1. Germline V CDR1 and CDR2: MNHEY, SMNVEV (reference sequence). CDR3 length: 14 residues. The V and J ends lost 8 bases and 4 bases, in that order; junction bases with no gene match: 10.

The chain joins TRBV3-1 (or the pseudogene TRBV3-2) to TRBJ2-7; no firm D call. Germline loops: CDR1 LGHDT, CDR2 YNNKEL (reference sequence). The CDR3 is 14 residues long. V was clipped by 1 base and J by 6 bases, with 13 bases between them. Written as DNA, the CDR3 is TGTGCCAGCAGCCAAGGGCATACTGGCATCGAGCAGTACTTC. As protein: CASSQGHTGIEQYF.

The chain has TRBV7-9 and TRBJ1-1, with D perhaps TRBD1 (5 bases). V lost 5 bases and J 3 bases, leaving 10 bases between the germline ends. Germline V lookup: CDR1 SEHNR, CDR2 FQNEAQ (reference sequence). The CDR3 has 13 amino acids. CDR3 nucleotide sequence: TGTGCCAGCAGCCCTTTCAGGGACACTGAAGCTTTCTTT. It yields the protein CASSPFRDTEAFF.

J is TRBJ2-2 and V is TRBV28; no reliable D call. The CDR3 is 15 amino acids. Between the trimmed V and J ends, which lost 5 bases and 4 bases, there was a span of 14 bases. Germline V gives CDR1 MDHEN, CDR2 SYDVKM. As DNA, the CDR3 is TGTGCCAGCAGTCCCCCAGCCGCCTCCACCGGGGAGCTGTTTTTT. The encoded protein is CASSPPAASTGELFF.